The present T cell receptor (beta chain) was sequenced within a study of radiation and T cells in renal cell carcinoma. Findings and limits, study-wide: In blood, top tumor clones expanded by 2 weeks, shrinking by 4. Without pretreatment biopsies, baseline tumor clonotype presence was undetermined.

Repertoires were generated with immunoSEQ multiplex PCR, while TCRdb's copy carries only in-frame clones and drops some. In the table there are roughly 150,000 clones, roughly 90% of which are singletons. Trimming took off 5 bases at V and 2 bases at J, with 12 bases between the two ends. Germline CDR1 and CDR2: ENHRY and SYGVKD. This CDR3 is built from 14 residues. On this clone itself: Antigen: not known.

As for time point: blood 2 weeks post-SBRT. Treatment described: 15 Gy SBRT to primary tumor, nephrectomy 4 weeks later. After SBRT, blood was collected at 2 and 4 weeks, plus baseline. The receptor was derived from a woman aged 50 to 65 with renal cell carcinoma. The sample here was blood, taken from a patient whose treatment included radiotherapy and nephrectomy. The chain uses TRBV10-3 and TRBJ2-5; D remains ambiguous. CDR3 amino acids: CAISLELRQETQYF. Here the CDR3 DNA reads TGTGCCATCAGTCTCGAGTTGCGGCAAGAGACCCAGTACTTC.